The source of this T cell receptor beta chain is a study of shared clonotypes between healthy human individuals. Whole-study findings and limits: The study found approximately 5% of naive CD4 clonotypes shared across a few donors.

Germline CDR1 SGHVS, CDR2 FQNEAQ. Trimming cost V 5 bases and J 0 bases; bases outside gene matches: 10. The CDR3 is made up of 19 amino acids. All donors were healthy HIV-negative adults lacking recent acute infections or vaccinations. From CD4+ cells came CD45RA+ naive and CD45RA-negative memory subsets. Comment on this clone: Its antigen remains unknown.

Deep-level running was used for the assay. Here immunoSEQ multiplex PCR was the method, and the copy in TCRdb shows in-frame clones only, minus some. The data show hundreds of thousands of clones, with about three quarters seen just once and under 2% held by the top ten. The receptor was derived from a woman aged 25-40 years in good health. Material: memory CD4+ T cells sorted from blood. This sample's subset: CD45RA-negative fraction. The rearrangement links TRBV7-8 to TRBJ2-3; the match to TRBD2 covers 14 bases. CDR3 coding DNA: TGTGCCAGCAGCGCAGGACTAGCGGGAGGAGCGGGTAGCACAGATACGCAGTATTTT. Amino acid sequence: CASSAGLAGGAGSTDTQYF.